This is a list of T cell receptor beta chains from one sample in a study of molecular identifiers for immune sequencing clone quantification. Via MiXCR, TCRdb re-called the PCR reads, giving one row per CDR3 protein. The sample lists roughly 320,000 distinct CDR3 sequences; around 21% were seen once. Sequencing was done on a sample of naive CD8+ T cells from blood, with Jurkat cell RNA spiked in. These receptors were collected from a human donor in good health. Some libraries in this study had Jurkat cell RNA spiked in. Both conserved end residues are part of each CDR3. The D gene is left open where the match is weak. For some rows the clone size is stated as once, few or many, or as a class when expanded; others skip it.

CDR3nt: TGCAGTGCTAGTGAGGACAAGTACACCGGGGAGCTGTTTTTT; CDR3aa: CSASEDKYTGELFF; d_gene: .; v_gene: TRBV20-1; abundance: many; j_gene: TRBJ2-2
CDR3nt: TGTGCCAGCAGCCCTAGCGGGAAGGTAGATACGCAGTATTTT; CDR3aa: CASSPSGKVDTQYF; d_gene: TRBD2; v_gene: TRBV7-3; abundance: few; j_gene: TRBJ2-3
CDR3nt: TGTGCCTGGAGTGTAGGGGACAGGGCCTACGAGCAGTACTTC; CDR3aa: CAWSVGDRAYEQYF; d_gene: TRBD1; v_gene: TRBV30; abundance: .; j_gene: TRBJ2-7
CDR3nt: TGTGCCAGCAGCCATAGGTGGCAGGGGTCTTTCAATCAGCCCCAGCATTTT; CDR3aa: CASSHRWQGSFNQPQHF; d_gene: .; v_gene: TRBV28; abundance: many; j_gene: TRBJ1-5
CDR3nt: TGCAGCGCGGAGCCGACAGGGGAGCCAGGCTACACCTTC; CDR3aa: CSAEPTGEPGYTF; d_gene: TRBD1; v_gene: TRBV29-1; abundance: many; j_gene: TRBJ1-2
CDR3nt: TGTGCCAGCAGCGAGGGACAGGGTCAGGACGAGCAGTACTTC; CDR3aa: CASSEGQGQDEQYF; d_gene: TRBD1; v_gene: TRBV9; abundance: many; j_gene: TRBJ2-7
CDR3nt: TGTGCCAGCAGCCCAGCGGGGGCTTGGGGCATTCAGTACTTC; CDR3aa: CASSPAGAWGIQYF; d_gene: TRBD2; v_gene: TRBV7-2; abundance: many; j_gene: TRBJ2-4
CDR3nt: TGCAGTGCTAGAGCCGGGACCCCTCATAGCGGGAGGACATCCTACTCTGGGGCCAACGTCCTGACTTTC; CDR3aa: CSARAGTPHSGRTSYSGANVLTF; d_gene: TRBD2; v_gene: TRBV20-1; abundance: .; j_gene: TRBJ2-6
CDR3nt: TGTGTCAGCAGCTTAGCTAGCAATCAGCCCCAGCATTTT; CDR3aa: CVSSLASNQPQHF; d_gene: .; v_gene: TRBV7-9; abundance: .; j_gene: TRBJ1-5
CDR3nt: TGTGCCAGCAGTTCAACCCCCGGGACTGGCAATGAGCAGTTCTTC; CDR3aa: CASSSTPGTGNEQFF; d_gene: .; v_gene: TRBV28; abundance: many; j_gene: TRBJ2-1
CDR3nt: TGTGCCAGCAGTTTACAGGGGTTTGCTCAGCCCCAGCATTTT; CDR3aa: CASSLQGFAQPQHF; d_gene: TRBD1; v_gene: TRBV6-2/TRBV6-3; abundance: many; j_gene: TRBJ1-5
CDR3nt: TGTGCCAGCAGTTTATGGGGGGCCGATGAGAATGAGCAGTTCTTC; CDR3aa: CASSLWGADENEQFF; d_gene: .; v_gene: TRBV27; abundance: many; j_gene: TRBJ2-1
CDR3nt: TGCAGCGTTGATGGGGTCCACACAGATACGCAGTATTTT; CDR3aa: CSVDGVHTDTQYF; d_gene: .; v_gene: TRBV29-1; abundance: many; j_gene: TRBJ2-3
CDR3nt: TGTGCCAGCAGCTTAGCCGGTCATCCCTACGAGCAGTACTTC; CDR3aa: CASSLAGHPYEQYF; d_gene: .; v_gene: TRBV7-2; abundance: many; j_gene: TRBJ2-7
CDR3nt: TGTGCCAGCAGCTTAGGCCGTATCGGACAGGGGGCCGACAGCCAAAAAGAGACCCAGTACTTC; CDR3aa: CASSLGRIGQGADSQKETQYF; d_gene: TRBD1; v_gene: TRBV13; abundance: .; j_gene: TRBJ2-5
CDR3nt: TGTGCCAGTAGTATGGGAGCGGGGCACACCTACGAGCAGTACTTC; CDR3aa: CASSMGAGHTYEQYF; d_gene: TRBD2; v_gene: TRBV19; abundance: .; j_gene: TRBJ2-7
CDR3nt: TGTGCCAGCAGCCTGAGCCAGCGGAGAAGCACAGATACGCAGTATTTT; CDR3aa: CASSLSQRRSTDTQYF; d_gene: .; v_gene: TRBV7-9; abundance: few; j_gene: TRBJ2-3
CDR3nt: TGTGCCAGCAGCTTAATTTCGCTAGCGGAAACAGATACGCAGTATTTT; CDR3aa: CASSLISLAETDTQYF; d_gene: TRBD2; v_gene: TRBV13; abundance: many; j_gene: TRBJ2-3
CDR3nt: TGTGCCAGCAGTGGAAATTACAGGGGTTCGAGCCTCCAGAATGAGCAGTTCTTC; CDR3aa: CASSGNYRGSSLQNEQFF; d_gene: TRBD1; v_gene: TRBV6-1; abundance: few; j_gene: TRBJ2-1
CDR3nt: TGTGCCAGCAGCTTGGGACAGGGGAGAACCTACGAGCAGTACTTC; CDR3aa: CASSLGQGRTYEQYF; d_gene: TRBD1; v_gene: TRBV5-5; abundance: many; j_gene: TRBJ2-7
CDR3nt: TGTGCCAGCAGCGTCCTAGCGGGAGAGAGCACAGATACGCAGTATTTT; CDR3aa: CASSVLAGESTDTQYF; d_gene: TRBD2; v_gene: TRBV7-2; abundance: few; j_gene: TRBJ2-3
CDR3nt: TGTGCCAGCAGTTACTCGAGGGCGAACACTGAAGCTTTCTTT; CDR3aa: CASSYSRANTEAFF; d_gene: .; v_gene: TRBV6-5; abundance: many; j_gene: TRBJ1-1
CDR3nt: TGCAGCGTTGTAACAGCTGGAAACACCATATATTTT; CDR3aa: CSVVTAGNTIYF; d_gene: .; v_gene: TRBV29-1; abundance: many; j_gene: TRBJ1-3
CDR3nt: TGTGCCAGCAGTTTATTTCGGGGTGACGAGCAGTACTTC; CDR3aa: CASSLFRGDEQYF; d_gene: .; v_gene: TRBV27; abundance: few; j_gene: TRBJ2-7
CDR3nt: TGCAGCGTTGGAACTACAGAGACCTACGAGCAGTACTTC; CDR3aa: CSVGTTETYEQYF; d_gene: .; v_gene: TRBV29-1; abundance: .; j_gene: TRBJ2-7
CDR3nt: TGTGCCAGCAGTCTCGACCGAAGATACTCCTACAATGAGCAGTTCTTC; CDR3aa: CASSLDRRYSYNEQFF; d_gene: .; v_gene: TRBV27; abundance: few; j_gene: TRBJ2-1
CDR3nt: TGCGCCAGCAGCTTGAGGACTAGCGGGGACCTTAAGCAGTTCTTC; CDR3aa: CASSLRTSGDLKQFF; d_gene: TRBD2; v_gene: TRBV5-1; abundance: many; j_gene: TRBJ2-1
CDR3nt: TGTGCCAGCAGCTTCGACTACCTGGGAGATACGCAGTATTTT; CDR3aa: CASSFDYLGDTQYF; d_gene: .; v_gene: TRBV7-9; abundance: many; j_gene: TRBJ2-3
CDR3nt: TGTGCCAGCAGCCGGACTAGCGGGGAACGGTCCTACGAGCAGTACTTC; CDR3aa: CASSRTSGERSYEQYF; d_gene: TRBD2; v_gene: TRBV7-2; abundance: many; j_gene: TRBJ2-7
CDR3nt: TGTGCCACCGAACCCTCGCGGCGGGCCCCTCTCACAGATACGCAGTATTTT; CDR3aa: CATEPSRRAPLTDTQYF; d_gene: .; v_gene: TRBV7-9; abundance: many; j_gene: TRBJ2-3
CDR3nt: TGTGCCAGTAGTACAACCGGGGTCGGTACGCAGTATTTT; CDR3aa: CASSTTGVGTQYF; d_gene: .; v_gene: TRBV19; abundance: .; j_gene: TRBJ2-3
CDR3nt: TGTGCCAGCAGTTTAGAAGGGGTAGGACTTTTATACGAGCAGTACTTC; CDR3aa: CASSLEGVGLLYEQYF; d_gene: .; v_gene: TRBV12-3/TRBV12-4; abundance: many; j_gene: TRBJ2-7